One and the same sample provided the 19 T cell receptor beta chains below, sequenced in a study of spatial heterogeneity in lung cancer. The time point denotes: blood at routine non-recurrence follow-up after resection. Unsorted tumor, nontumor lung tissue or cryopreserved PBMC supplied the whole RNA. A single record per CDR3 protein comes from TCRdb applying MiXCR to the 5' RACE reads. The sample lists 25,000 to 30,000 distinct CDR3 sequences; 5% to 6.5% were seen once. This sample comprised PBMCs, obtained at follow-up. The receptor set was obtained from a male donor with early-stage non-small cell lung cancer.

This chain joins TRBV4-3 and TRBJ2-1; TRBD2 agrees at 11 bases. The V and J ends lost 1 base and 2 bases, in that order; junction bases with no gene match: 7. This CDR3 has 18 amino acids. CDR1 and CDR2 (germline): LGHNA, YSLEER. The CDR3 is CASSQGSLAGGPYNEQFF. The CDR3 DNA reads TGCGCCAGCAGCCAAGGATCTCTAGCGGGGGGCCCCTACAATGAGCAGTTCTTC.

This clonotype was recorded many times. CDR3 amino acids: CAISEGGTDQHF. CDR3 DNA: TGTGCCATCAGTGAGGGGGGGACAGACCAGCATTTT. The chain joins TRBV10-3 to TRBJ1-5, with 7 nucleotides matching TRBD1. In germline, CDR1 is ENHRY, CDR2 SYGVKD. The trim removed 2 bases at V and 12 bases at J, leaving 4 bases unmatched. The CDR3 covers 12 residues.

This clonotype was seen many times. The chain combines TRBV20-1 with TRBJ1-3, with 9 bases that match TRBD1. The CDR3 spans 20 residues. Germline V lookup: CDR1 DFQATT, CDR2 SNEGSKA (reference sequence). V lost 7 bases and J lost 1; bases outside the gene matches: 23. The chain's CDR3 is CSEGPGQGRCFPPSGNTIYF. The CDR3 coding sequence is TGCAGTGAAGGTCCGGGACAGGGACGGTGCTTTCCCCCTTCTGGAAACACCATATATTTT.

This clonotype appeared a few times. This chain links TRBV6-2 or TRBV6-3 with TRBJ1-6; D not certain. There are 14 residues in the CDR3. CDR1 and CDR2 from the germline V gene are MNHEY and SVGEGT. Trimming left V 2 bases short and J 10 bases short, with 12 bases between. CDR3 in amino acids: CASSYNTRGSPLHF. In nucleotides, the CDR3 is TGTGCCAGCAGTTACAACACGCGAGGGTCACCCCTCCACTTT.

This clonotype has a count of ten or more. The gene calls are TRBV16 and TRBJ2-3, with TRBD2 matching over 7 bases. V was pared by 0 bases and J by 2 bases, with 5 bases of the junction left unmatched. This CDR3 contains 16 residues. Germline CDR1 and CDR2: KGHSY and FQNENV. CDR3 loop: CASSQSLAAVTDTQYF. The CDR3 DNA reads as TGTGCCAGCAGCCAATCGCTAGCGGCAGTCACAGATACGCAGTATTTT.

This clonotype was observed many times. V is TRBV6-5 and J is TRBJ2-7, with TRBD2 matching over 11 bases. CDR3 length equals 14 residues. Germline V CDR1 and CDR2: MNHEY, SVGAGI. After removal of 5 bases from V and 6 bases from J, the junction contained 6 bases not matched to a gene. The CDR3 sequence is CASSALAGVSEQYV. The CDR3 nucleotides read TGTGCCAGCAGTGCACTAGCGGGAGTCTCCGAGCAGTACGTC.

This clonotype was found many times. The rearrangement joins TRBV14 to TRBJ2-1; 12 bases are shared with TRBD2. Germline-derived CDR1 and CDR2 are SGHDN and FVKESK. Trimming removed 2 bases from V and 0 bases from J; junction bases left unmatched: 17. The CDR3 is 22 residues long. This chain's CDR3 is CASSQLFPSGGAEDGSYNEQFF. The CDR3 region has the DNA TGTGCCAGCAGCCAACTGTTCCCTAGCGGGGGGGCCGAAGACGGCTCCTACAATGAGCAGTTCTTC.

In its sample, this clonotype was seen a few times. The chain combines TRBV16 with TRBJ2-3; D uncertain. Per the germline V gene, CDR1 is KGHSY and CDR2 is FQNENV. This CDR3 spans 16 amino acids. Deletions cut 3 bases from V and 2 bases from J, with 15 bases between. The CDR3 DNA sequence: TGTGCCAGCAGCCACTACGACTCGTTAGACACAGATACGCAGTATTTT. Translated, it gives CASSHYDSLDTDTQYF.

By share, this clonotype counts as medium-sized. The chain combines TRBV9 with TRBJ2-7; 8 bases fit TRBD1. V lost 4 bases to trimming and J lost 0 bases; unmatched junction nucleotides: 6. Germline values: CDR1 SGDLS, CDR2 YYNGEE. The length of the CDR3 is 15 residues. Here the CDR3 DNA reads TGTGCCAGCAGCCCGGCGGACAGGGTCTCCTACGAGCAGTACTTC. The encoded protein is CASSPADRVSYEQYF.

This clonotype was detected many times. The chain has TRBV3-1 and TRBJ1-2, with D maybe TRBD1 (6 bases). CDR3 size: 13 residues. In germline, CDR1 is LGHDT, CDR2 YNNKEL (reference sequence). V dropped 4 bases and J dropped 2 bases, with 8 bases sitting between them. CDR3: CASSPQGNYGYTF. For the CDR3, the DNA is TGTGCCAGCAGCCCACAGGGAAACTATGGCTACACCTTC.

As for this clonotype: The conserved closing phenylalanine or tryptophan is absent in this CDR3, likely reflecting a read error. The gene calls are TRBV27 and TRBJ2-3; D remains ambiguous. Per germline, CDR1 MNHEY and CDR2 SMNVEV (reference sequence). This CDR3 has 13 residues. CDR3 nucleotides: TGTGCCACCAGTGCTGAGCTGTCAGATACGCAGTATCTT. The encoded protein is CATSAELSDTQYL.

This clonotype was found many times. V gene TRBV5-1 combines with J gene TRBJ2-1, with 9 bases aligning to TRBD2. CDR3 length: 15 amino acids. J gave up 4 bases and V 6 bases, and 8 bases lay outside the gene matches. The germline gives CDR1 SGHRS, CDR2 YFSETQ. For the CDR3, the DNA is TGCGCCAGCACCCTTACTAGCGGGTGGTACAATGAGCAGTTCTTC. This gives the protein CASTLTSGWYNEQFF. The full variable domain, with the rest looked up from reference TRBV5-1 and TRBJ2-1, is KAGVTQTPRYLIKTRGQQVTLSCSPISGHRSVSWYQQTPGQGLQFLFEYFSETQRNKGNFPGRFSGRQFSNSRSEMNVSTLELGDSALYLCASTLTSGWYNEQFFGPGTRLTVL.

This clonotype was detected ten times or more. The V and J genes are TRBV4-1 and TRBJ2-1, with D possibly being TRBD2 (5 bases). The CDR3 runs to 12 residues. Trimming took 4 bases from V and 8 from J, leaving 9 bases between them. CDR1 is MGHRA and CDR2 is YSYEKL in the germline V gene. CDR3 sequence (DNA): TGCGCCAGCAGCCTTCGGGGAGATGAGCAGTTCTTC. Amino acids: CASSLRGDEQFF.

This clonotype was seen repeatedly, ten times or more. V and J are TRBV30 and TRBJ1-6; D is uncertain. The CDR3 contains 13 residues. V lost 3 bases to trimming and J lost 7 bases, with 10 bases between them. Per germline, CDR1 GTSNPN and CDR2 SVGIG (reference sequence). CDR3 protein: CAWSQDLNSPLHF. CDR3 nucleotides: TGTGCCTGGAGCCAAGACCTGAATTCACCCCTCCACTTT. The whole variable domain, filled in from reference TRBV30 and TRBJ1-6, reads SQTIHQWPATLVQPVGSPLSLECTVEGTSNPNLYWYRQAAGRGLQLLFYSVGIGQISSEVPQNLSASRPQDRQFILSSKKLLLSDSGFYLCAWSQDLNSPLHFGNGTRLTVT.

In its sample, this clonotype was seen many times. V usage is TRBV5-1 and J usage is TRBJ2-2; 9 nucleotides line up with TRBD1. The junction had 6 bases not matched to a gene; V was cut back by 4 bases and J by 5 bases. Germline V gives CDR1 SGHRS, CDR2 YFSETQ. CDR3 length: 15 residues. The CDR3 coding sequence is TGCGCCAGCAGCACCGGGACAGGGCCAACCGGGGAGCTGTTTTTT. Protein: CASSTGTGPTGELFF. Full variable domain (remainder filled in from reference TRBV5-1 and TRBJ2-2): KAGVTQTPRYLIKTRGQQVTLSCSPISGHRSVSWYQQTPGQGLQFLFEYFSETQRNKGNFPGRFSGRQFSNSRSEMNVSTLELGDSALYLCASSTGTGPTGELFFGEGSRLTVL.

At least ten counts were recorded for this clonotype. The chain links TRBV7-2 to TRBJ2-7, with D possibly TRBD1 on 6 matching bases. V gave up 5 bases and J gave up 7 bases, with 15 bases separating them. This CDR3 is built from 13 residues. CDR1 and CDR2 from the germline V gene are SGHTA and FQGNSA. The CDR3 DNA follows: TGTGCCAGCAGCCGCGACAGGCCGGGGGAGCAGTACGTC. It codes for CASSRDRPGEQYV.

A few counts support this clonotype. This chain connects TRBV4-1 to TRBJ2-5; a possible D gene is TRBD2 (7 bases). CDR1 and CDR2 from the germline V gene are MGHRA and YSYEKL. This CDR3 contains 15 residues. The germline V and J ends were trimmed by 4 bases and 5 bases, with 17 bases remaining between them. The CDR3 reads CASSLGAGTGETQYF. The CDR3 DNA follows: TGCGCCAGCAGCCTGGGAGCGGGAACAGGGGAGACCCAGTACTTC.

This clonotype appeared many times. This chain connects TRBV2 to TRBJ2-1, with D perhaps given as TRBD1 or TRBD2 (5 bases each). The CDR3 sequence is 13 residues long. The germline V gene encodes CDR1 SNHLY and CDR2 FYNNEI. V shed 5 bases and J shed 9 bases, with 14 bases lying between them. CDR3 amino acids: CASSTYGAGEQFF. CDR3 coding DNA: TGTGCCAGCAGTACCTACGGGGCGGGTGAGCAGTTCTTC.

This clonotype was observed at least ten times. CDR3 in amino acids: CATSGGLDTGELFF. The CDR3 DNA sequence: TGTGCCACCAGTGGAGGGTTGGACACCGGGGAGCTGTTTTTT. The V gene is TRBV24-1, the J gene TRBJ2-2, with D maybe TRBD2 (5 bases). CDR3 size: 14 residues. Between the trimmed V and J ends, which lost 5 bases and 3 bases, there was a span of 9 bases. Germline V gene data show CDR1 as KGHDR and CDR2 as SFDVKD.